The TCR beta chain under discussion was sequenced for a study of T cell responses to AZD1222 COVID-19 vaccine. For this clone: As yet, its antigen is unknown.

General observations from the study: Donors, mostly white British, included more females; clonal diversity was possibly underestimated.

Sequencing was performed with immunoSEQ multiplex PCR; in TCRdb, only in-frame clones are kept and a portion is missing. The top ten clones hold about 17% of a sample with 100,000 or so clones, roughly 87% of them seen once. Trimming at V came to 3 bases and at J to 0 bases, leaving 12 bases not matched to a gene. CDR1 MGHRA and CDR2 YSYEKL come from the germline V gene. CDR3 length equals 20 residues. V is TRBV4-1 and J is TRBJ2-3; TRBD2 agrees at 13 bases. Source: peripheral blood, taken on day 0 of AZD1222 vaccination. This TCR came from an adult in good health. The CDR3 protein is CASSQILPGLAGTSTDTQYF. The CDR3 region has the DNA TGCGCCAGCAGCCAGATTTTACCGGGACTAGCGGGAACTAGCACAGATACGCAGTATTTT.